The rows below give T cell receptor beta chains drawn from one sample of a study of vaccination and CD4 T cells after COVID-19. TCRdb reanalysed the PCR reads using MiXCR and keeps one entry per CDR3 protein. Of about 21,000 distinct CDR3 sequences detected, around 44% appear once; the ten largest clones hold roughly 25%. No antigen has been identified for these receptors. The material sequenced was CD4+ T cells from blood, cultured in vitro, taken before SARS-CoV-2 vaccination. These receptors all stem from a human donor who had recovered from COVID-19. The CDR3 runs from the conserved cysteine through the conserved F or W. The D gene is left open where the match is weak. Size tells how often a clone was seen (once, few, many) or the class of an expanded clone, and some rows leave it out.

V	size	D	J	DNA	CDR3
TRBV11-3	few	NA	TRBJ2-4	TGTGCCAGCAGTCGACGGTGGAGGGACATTCAGTACTTC	CASSRRWRDIQYF
TRBV30	once	TRBD1	TRBJ1-3	TGTGCCTGGGGGGGGACAGGGTCCTCTGGAAACACCATATATTTT	CAWGGTGSSGNTIYF
TRBV4-1	NA	TRBD2	TRBJ2-3	TGCGCCAGCAGCCAAGGGACTAGCGGGGGGGACGGGGGCACAGATACGCAGTATTTT	CASSQGTSGGDGGTDTQYF
TRBV28	NA	TRBD2	TRBJ2-7	TGTGCCAGCAGTTTACTAGCGGATACGAGGAACGAGCAGTACTTC	CASSLLADTRNEQYF
TRBV7-2	once	NA	TRBJ1-6	TGTGCCAGCAGCGTAGCGAGTTCACCCCTCCACTTT	CASSVASSPLHF
TRBV20-1	NA	NA	TRBJ1-5	TGCAGTGCTACAATGGGAGCTAGCAATCAGCCCCAGCATTTT	CSATMGASNQPQHF
TRBV27	NA	NA	TRBJ1-1	TGTGCCAGCAGTTACAGGGCGAACACTGAAGCTTTCTTT	CASSYRANTEAFF
TRBV24-1	NA	NA	TRBJ2-1	TGTGCCACCAGTGACCCAGGAAGAGGGGGGTGGTACAATGAGCAGTTCTTC	CATSDPGRGGWYNEQFF
TRBV2	once	TRBD2	TRBJ2-1	TGTGCCAGCAGTGAAATCAGGACTAGCGGGAGGGAGCAGTTCTTC	CASSEIRTSGREQFF
TRBV30	NA	NA	TRBJ1-1	TGTGCCTGGGACAGACCGAACACTGAAGCTTTCTTT	CAWDRPNTEAFF
TRBV19	NA	NA	TRBJ2-7	TGTGCCAGTAGTATTCGGTCGGGGAACTACGAGCAGTACTTC	CASSIRSGNYEQYF
TRBV5-5	few	TRBD2	TRBJ2-5	TGTGCCAGCAGCTTGCGACTAGCGGGAGGAAGGGGGGAGACCCAGTACTTC	CASSLRLAGGRGETQYF
TRBV6-5	few	NA	TRBJ1-2	TGTGCCAGCAGTTACGGACGGGGGAACTATGGCTACACCTTC	CASSYGRGNYGYTF
TRBV12-1	NA	NA	TRBJ2-3	TGTGCCAGCATCCCTCTCCCCCTCAGCGGGAGGGGGCCCACAGATACGCAGTATTTT	CASIPLPLSGRGPTDTQYF
TRBV4-1	NA	NA	TRBJ1-2	TGCGCCAGCAGCCAAGATTCCCCAGGCCGAGGAGGTGGCTACACCTTC	CASSQDSPGRGGGYTF
TRBV7-2	NA	NA	TRBJ1-1	TGTGCCAGCAGCTTAGCGGGACGGTTTGAAGCTTTCTTT	CASSLAGRFEAFF
TRBV7-9	NA	NA	TRBJ1-5	TGTGCCAGCAGCTTAGCCGACACCTATCCCCAGCATTTT	CASSLADTYPQHF
TRBV7-9	NA	NA	TRBJ2-5	TGTGCCAGCAGCCCGCGAGCCTTGGGCAAGGAGACCCAGTACTTC	CASSPRALGKETQYF
TRBV7-2	NA	NA	TRBJ1-2	TGTGCCAGCAGCTTTGTCCGGGGGCTGCGGGGCTACACCTTC	CASSFVRGLRGYTF
TRBV12-5	NA	NA	TRBJ2-7	TGTGCTAGTGGTTTGTGGGGTCCAGGGGTGGACGAGCAGTACTTC	CASGLWGPGVDEQYF
TRBV19	NA	TRBD1	TRBJ1-2	TGTGCCAGTATCCAGGGGGCATCTAACTATGGCTACACCTTC	CASIQGASNYGYTF
TRBV24-1	few	TRBD1	TRBJ2-3	TGTGCCACCAGTGATTTAGAGACAGGGGGAGGCACAGATACGCAGTATTTT	CATSDLETGGGTDTQYF